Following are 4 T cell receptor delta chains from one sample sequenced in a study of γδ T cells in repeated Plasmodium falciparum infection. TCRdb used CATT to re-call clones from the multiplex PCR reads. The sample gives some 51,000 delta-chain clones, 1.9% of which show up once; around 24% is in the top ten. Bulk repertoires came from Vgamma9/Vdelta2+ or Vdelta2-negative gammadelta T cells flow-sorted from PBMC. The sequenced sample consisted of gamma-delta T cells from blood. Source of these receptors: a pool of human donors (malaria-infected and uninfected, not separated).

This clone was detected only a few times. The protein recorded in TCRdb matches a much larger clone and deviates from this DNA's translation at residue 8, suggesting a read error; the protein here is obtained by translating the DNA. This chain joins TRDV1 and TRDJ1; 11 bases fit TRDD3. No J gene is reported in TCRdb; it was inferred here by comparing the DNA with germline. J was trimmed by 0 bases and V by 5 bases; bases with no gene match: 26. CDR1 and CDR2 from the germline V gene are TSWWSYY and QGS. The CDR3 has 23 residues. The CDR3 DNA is TGTGCTCTTGGGTCAACTTGGACGGCTCCCTTCCTGTTTGGGGGATACGACACCGATAAACTCATCTTT. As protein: CALGSTWTAPFLFGGYDTDKLIF.

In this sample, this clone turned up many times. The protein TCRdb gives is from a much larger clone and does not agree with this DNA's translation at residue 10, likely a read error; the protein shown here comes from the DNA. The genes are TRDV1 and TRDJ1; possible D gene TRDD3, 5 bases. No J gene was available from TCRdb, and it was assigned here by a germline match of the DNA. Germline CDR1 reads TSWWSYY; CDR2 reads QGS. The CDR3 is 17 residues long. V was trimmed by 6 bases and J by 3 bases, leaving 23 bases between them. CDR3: CALGTEGSLGFADKLIF. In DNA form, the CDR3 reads TGTGCTCTTGGAACAGAGGGTTCCCTGGGATTCGCCGATAAACTCATCTTT.

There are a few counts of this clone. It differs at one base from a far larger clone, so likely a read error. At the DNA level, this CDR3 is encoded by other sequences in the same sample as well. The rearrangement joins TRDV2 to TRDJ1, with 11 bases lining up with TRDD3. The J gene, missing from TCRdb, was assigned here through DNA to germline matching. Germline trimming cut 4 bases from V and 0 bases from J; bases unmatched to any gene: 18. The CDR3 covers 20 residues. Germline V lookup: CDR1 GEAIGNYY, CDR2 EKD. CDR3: CACDDLPTNWGIGYTDKLIF. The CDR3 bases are TGTGCCTGTGATGACCTCCCTACTAACTGGGGGATAGGATACACCGATAAACTCATCTTT.

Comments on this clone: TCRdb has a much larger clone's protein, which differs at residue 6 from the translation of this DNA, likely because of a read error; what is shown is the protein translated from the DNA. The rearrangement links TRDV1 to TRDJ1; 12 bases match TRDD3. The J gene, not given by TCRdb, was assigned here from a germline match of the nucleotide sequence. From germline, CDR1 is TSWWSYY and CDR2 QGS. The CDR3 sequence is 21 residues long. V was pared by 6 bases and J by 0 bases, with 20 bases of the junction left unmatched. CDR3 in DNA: TGTGCTCTTGGAGTTGGCAGAGGCTGGGGGATACGAATCCTATACACCGATAAACTCATCTTT. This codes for CALGVGRGWGIRILYTDKLIF.